The entry that follows covers one TCR beta chain sequence. This clone was recorded once. No cognate antigen has been identified for it. No much larger clone exists at a distance of one base, and base qualities are not known. The collaborating institutions used their own protocols to collect whole blood in K2EDTA tubes. For TCRbeta analysis, collaborators shipped samples in one of three forms: frozen whole blood, isolated PBMCs, or DNA extracted from either of those sample types. The entry originates in a study of blood T cell repertoires in COVID-19 (dated by TCRdb to the early 2020s). Regarding the research as a whole: Samples from collaborators originated in the United States, Italy and Spain and spanned both the acute and convalescent phases of COVID-19. Sample metadata almost always included a de-identified subject ID, COVID-19 status, age in years and sex. The prospective study material was composed of cDNA or gDNA derived from T cells, B-cell-depleted T cells, or PBMCs. The repertoires were released in a freely available public database meant as a resource for research on the immune response to SARS-CoV-2. Where HLA class I and class II types were available, the types were taken from metadata supplied by the sample provider, not from assay-based typing. The samples were drawn from the first 160 participants of the ongoing ImmuneRACE study and from over a thousand subjects provided by 6 global collaborators. Subjects who had been exposed to COVID-19, were actively infected with it, or had recovered from it provided the deeply sampled blood TCRbeta repertoires that made up the dataset. Here is what the overall study found, with its caveats: The quantity of clinical and demographic metadata differed by source and by participant and was supplied without curation.

TCRbeta CDR3 regions were amplified from genomic DNA by means of the immunoSEQ Assay, a bias-controlled multiplex PCR. The paper's data handling went like this. Within the assay, amplification of reference gene primers was used to estimate how many nucleated cells each sample contained. Sequence reads were collapsed and filtered to measure the absolute abundance of every unique TCRbeta CDR3 rearrangement. For each sample, productive Simpson clonality was calculated as the square root of Simpson's diversity index across productive rearrangements. TCRdb mirrors the immuneACCESS table, restricted to in-frame sequences. Some clones are absent from its copies; in checked studies, under half trace to an unresolved V gene, and the reason for the others is unknown. The V and J calls and clone size are taken from that table; D and trimming were inferred from the DNA. The sample records more than 30,000 clones, about 88% of which are singletons. Clones ranked in the top ten supply approximately 10% of the sample.

Germline trimming amounts to 0 bases on V and 6 bases on J, with 6 as the count of junction bases outside the gene matches. The CDR3 runs 15 residues from the cysteine to the phenylalanine. The only DNA kept is the CDR3, 45 bases in frame from the first base. The germline V gene provides CDR1 SGDLS and CDR2 YYNGEE. The sequencing input was peripheral blood. The chain employs TRBV9 and TRBJ2-4; 7 bases in the junction line up with TRBD2. This clonotype was obtained from a man between 60 and 75 years old with active COVID-19. The nucleotide sequence is given as TGTGCCAGCAGCGTAGGGCTAGCGGAAAGAAACATTCAGTACTTC. It translates to CASSVGLAERNIQYF.